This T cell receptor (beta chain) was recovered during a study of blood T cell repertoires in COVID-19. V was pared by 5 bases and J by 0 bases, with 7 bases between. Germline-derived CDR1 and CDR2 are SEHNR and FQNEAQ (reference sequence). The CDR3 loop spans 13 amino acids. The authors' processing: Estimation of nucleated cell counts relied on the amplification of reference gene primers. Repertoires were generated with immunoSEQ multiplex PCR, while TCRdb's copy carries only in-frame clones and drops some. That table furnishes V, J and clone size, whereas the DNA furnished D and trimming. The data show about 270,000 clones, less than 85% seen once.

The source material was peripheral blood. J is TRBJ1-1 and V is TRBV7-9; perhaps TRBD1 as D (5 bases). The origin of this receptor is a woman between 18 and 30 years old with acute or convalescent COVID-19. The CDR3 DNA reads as TGTGCCAGCAGCGCGACAGTGAACACTGAAGCTTTCTTT. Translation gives CASSATVNTEAFF.